This paragraph covers one TCR beta chain sequence. Its specific antigen is unknown. No much larger clone is present one base from it, and per-base qualities are unavailable. The sample is drawn from a study of blood T cell repertoires in COVID-19 (dated by TCRdb to about 2020). As for the study more broadly: Samples from collaborators originated in the United States, Italy and Spain and spanned both the acute and convalescent phases of COVID-19. The material from the prospective study consisted of cDNA or gDNA derived from T cells, B-cell-depleted T cells, or PBMCs. Subjects who had been exposed to COVID-19, were actively infected with it, or had recovered from it provided the deeply sampled blood TCRbeta repertoires that made up the dataset. The repertoires were released in a freely available public database intended as a resource for research on the immune response to SARS-CoV-2. Samples came from the ongoing ImmuneRACE study (first 160 participants) plus 1,254 subjects from 6 global collaborators. A de-identified subject ID, COVID-19 status, age in years and sex were almost always included in the sample metadata. Where HLA class I and class II types were available, the types were taken from metadata supplied by the sample provider, not from assay-based typing.

The immunoSEQ Assay, a bias-controlled multiplex PCR, was used to amplify TCRbeta CDR3 regions from genomic DNA. In the authors' own workflow: The number of nucleated cells in each sample was estimated from the amplification of reference gene primers within the assay. To quantify the absolute abundance of each unique TCRbeta CDR3 rearrangement, sequence reads were collapsed and filtered. For each sample, productive Simpson clonality was calculated as the square root of Simpson's diversity index over productive rearrangements. In its TCRdb copy, this immuneACCESS table keeps in-frame sequences only and misses some clones. Where compared with another copy, unresolved V genes explain less than half of these, and the others have no known cause. The DNA gave D and trimming, while V, J and clone size come from that table. The sample table records some 70,000 clones; 70% to 85% of these occur just once. Clones ranked in the top ten supply approximately 6.6% of the sample.

The collaborating institutions used their own protocols to collect whole blood in K2EDTA tubes. For TCRbeta analysis, collaborator samples were shipped as frozen whole blood, as isolated PBMCs, or as DNA extracted from either sample type. The paper's findings and limits, for the study overall: Clinical and demographic metadata were provided uncurated, with the amount varying by source and participant.

The V and J ends are trimmed by 6 bases and 4 bases, leaving 15 bases between them. The CDR3 covers 14 residues, taking in both the cysteine and the phenylalanine. Left in the record is the CDR3 DNA by itself, 42 bases read in frame from the first base. CDR1 MGHDK and CDR2 SYGVNS were looked up in the germline V gene. The TCR sequence derives from a man aged 60 to 69 with acute or convalescent COVID-19. The chain uses TRBV25-1 and TRBJ1-2; D gene: possibly TRBD1, on 5 matching bases. The specimen was peripheral blood. For the CDR3, the sequence is CASRRAGFGYGYTF. The nucleotides are TGTGCCAGCAGAAGGGCAGGGTTCGGCTATGGCTACACCTTC.